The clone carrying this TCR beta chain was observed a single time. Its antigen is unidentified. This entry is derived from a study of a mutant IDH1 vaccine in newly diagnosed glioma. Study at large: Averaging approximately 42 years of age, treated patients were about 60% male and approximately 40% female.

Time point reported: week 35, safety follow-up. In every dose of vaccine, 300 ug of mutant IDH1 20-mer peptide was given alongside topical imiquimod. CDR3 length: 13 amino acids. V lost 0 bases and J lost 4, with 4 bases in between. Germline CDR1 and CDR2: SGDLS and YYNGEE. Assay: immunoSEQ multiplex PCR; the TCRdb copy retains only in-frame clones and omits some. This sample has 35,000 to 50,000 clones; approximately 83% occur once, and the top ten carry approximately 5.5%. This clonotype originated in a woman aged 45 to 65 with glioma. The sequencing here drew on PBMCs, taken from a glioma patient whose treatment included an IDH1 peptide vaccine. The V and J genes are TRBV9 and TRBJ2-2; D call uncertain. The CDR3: CASSVVSTGELFF. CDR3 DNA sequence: TGTGCCAGCAGCGTAGTCAGCACCGGGGAGCTGTTTTTT.